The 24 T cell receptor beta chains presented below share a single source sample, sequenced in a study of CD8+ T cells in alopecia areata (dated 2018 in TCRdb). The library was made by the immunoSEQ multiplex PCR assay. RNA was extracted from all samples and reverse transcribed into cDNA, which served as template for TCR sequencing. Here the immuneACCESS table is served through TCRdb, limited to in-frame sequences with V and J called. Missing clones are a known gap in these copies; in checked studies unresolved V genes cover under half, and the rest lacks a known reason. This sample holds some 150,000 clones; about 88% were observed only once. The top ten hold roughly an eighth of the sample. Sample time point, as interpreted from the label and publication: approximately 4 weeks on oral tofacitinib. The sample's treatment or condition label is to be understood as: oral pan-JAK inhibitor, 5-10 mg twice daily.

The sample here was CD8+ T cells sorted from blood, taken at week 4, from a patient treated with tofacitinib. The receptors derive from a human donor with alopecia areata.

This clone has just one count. This CDR3 is CASSLGGALYNEQFF. DNA of the CDR3: TGTGCCAGCAGCTTGGGCGGGGCCCTGTACAATGAGCAGTTCTTC. The genes are TRBV7-7 and TRBJ2-1; tentative D call: TRBD2 (6 bases). Germline CDR1 and CDR2: SSHAT and FNYEAQ (reference sequence). V dropped 3 bases and J dropped 4 bases, with 13 bases sitting between them. This CDR3 spans 15 amino acids.

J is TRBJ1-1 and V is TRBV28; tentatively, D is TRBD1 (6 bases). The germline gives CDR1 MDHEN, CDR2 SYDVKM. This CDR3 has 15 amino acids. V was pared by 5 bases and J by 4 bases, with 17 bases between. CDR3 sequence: CASSPRGGPGTEAFF. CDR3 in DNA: TGTGCCAGCAGTCCGAGGGGGGGGCCGGGCACTGAAGCTTTCTTT. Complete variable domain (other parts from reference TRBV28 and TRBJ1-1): DVKVTQSSRYLVKRTGEKVFLECVQDMDHENMFWYRQDPGLGLRLIYFSYDVKMKEKGDIPEGYSVSREKKERFSLILESASTNQTSMYLCASSPRGGPGTEAFFGQGTRLTVV.

The chain's CDR3 is CAWTREQGGAEAFF. In nucleotides, the CDR3 is TGTGCCTGGACCAGGGAACAGGGAGGGGCTGAAGCTTTCTTT. V usage is TRBV30 and J usage is TRBJ1-1; D is possibly TRBD1 (6 bases). The CDR3 has 14 residues. Trimming pared 4 bases from V and 6 bases from J, leaving 18 bases between. Germline CDR1 GTSNPN, CDR2 SVGIG (reference sequence).

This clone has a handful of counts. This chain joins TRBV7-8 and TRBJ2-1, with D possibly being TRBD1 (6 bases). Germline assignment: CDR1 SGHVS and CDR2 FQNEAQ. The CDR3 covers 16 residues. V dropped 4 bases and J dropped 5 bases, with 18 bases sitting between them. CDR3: CASSYPGDTDNNEQFF. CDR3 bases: TGTGCCAGCAGCTACCCCGGGGACACCGACAACAATGAGCAGTTCTTC.

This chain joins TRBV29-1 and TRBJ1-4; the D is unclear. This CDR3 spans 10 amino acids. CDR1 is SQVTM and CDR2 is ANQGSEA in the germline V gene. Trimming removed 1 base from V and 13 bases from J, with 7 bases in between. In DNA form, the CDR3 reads TGCAGCGTTGAAGGAGACGCACTGTTTTTT. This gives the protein CSVEGDALFF.

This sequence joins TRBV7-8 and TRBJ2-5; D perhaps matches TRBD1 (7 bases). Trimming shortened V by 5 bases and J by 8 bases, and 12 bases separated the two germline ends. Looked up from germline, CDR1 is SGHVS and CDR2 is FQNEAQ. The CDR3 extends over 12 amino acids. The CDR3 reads CASSHGGGTQYF. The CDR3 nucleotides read TGTGCCAGCAGCCACGGAGGGGGCACCCAGTACTTC.

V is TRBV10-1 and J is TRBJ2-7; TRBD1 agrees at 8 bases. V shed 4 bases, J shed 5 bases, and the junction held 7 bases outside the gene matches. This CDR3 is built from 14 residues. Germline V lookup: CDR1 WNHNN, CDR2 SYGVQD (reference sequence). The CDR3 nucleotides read TGCGCCAGCAGTGCTACAGGGGGTCCAGACGAGCAGTACTTC. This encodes CASSATGGPDEQYF.

The CDR3 bases are TGTGCCAGCAGCCCGAGTAGCGGGGGTAACACAGATACGCAGTATTTT. As protein: CASSPSSGGNTDTQYF. V gene TRBV7-3 combines with J gene TRBJ2-3; 9 positions match TRBD2. The ends lost 5 bases at V and 2 bases at J; junction bases unmatched: 8. Germline V gene lookup returns CDR1 SGHTA and CDR2 FQGTGA. This CDR3 spans 16 amino acids.

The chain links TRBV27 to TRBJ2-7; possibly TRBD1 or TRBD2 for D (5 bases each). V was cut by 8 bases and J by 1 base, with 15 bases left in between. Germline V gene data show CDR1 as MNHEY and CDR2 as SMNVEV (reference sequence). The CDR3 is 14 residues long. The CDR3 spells CASGFWDPSYEQYF. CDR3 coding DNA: TGTGCCAGCGGCTTCTGGGACCCATCCTACGAGCAGTACTTC.

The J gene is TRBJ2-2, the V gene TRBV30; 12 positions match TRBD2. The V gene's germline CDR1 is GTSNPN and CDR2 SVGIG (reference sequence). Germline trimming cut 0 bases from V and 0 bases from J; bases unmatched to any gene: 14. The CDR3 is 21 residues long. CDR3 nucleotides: TGTGCCTGGAGTGTAACTGGGCGACTAGCGGGAGTAGTCGCGAACACCGGGGAGCTGTTTTTT. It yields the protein CAWSVTGRLAGVVANTGELFF.

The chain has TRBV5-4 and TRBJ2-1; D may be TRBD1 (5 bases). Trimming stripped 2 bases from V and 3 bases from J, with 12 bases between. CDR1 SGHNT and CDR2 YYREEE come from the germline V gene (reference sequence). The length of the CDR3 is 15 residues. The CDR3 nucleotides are TGTGCCAGCAGCTTTGGCCAGGGTATCTACAATGAGCAGTTCTTC. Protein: CASSFGQGIYNEQFF.

The CDR3 coding sequence is TGTGCCAGCACCCAGGGAGGGGAGTTAGACGAGCAGTACTTC. Encoded protein: CASTQGGELDEQYF. V gene TRBV7-9 combines with J gene TRBJ2-7, with 7 bases aligning to TRBD2. The CDR3 length is 14 residues. The ends lost 7 bases at V and 5 bases at J; junction bases unmatched: 11. The germline V gene has CDR1 SEHNR and CDR2 FQNEAQ (reference sequence).

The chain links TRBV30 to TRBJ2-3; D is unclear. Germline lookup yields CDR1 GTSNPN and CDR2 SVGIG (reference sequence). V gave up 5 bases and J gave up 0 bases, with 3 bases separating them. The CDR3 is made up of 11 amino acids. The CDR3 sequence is CAWRSTDTQYF. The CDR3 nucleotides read TGTGCCTGGCGAAGCACAGATACGCAGTATTTT.

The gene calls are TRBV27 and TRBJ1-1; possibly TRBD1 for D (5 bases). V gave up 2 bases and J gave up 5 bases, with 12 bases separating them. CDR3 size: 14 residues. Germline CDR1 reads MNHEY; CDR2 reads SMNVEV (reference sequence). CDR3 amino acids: CASSLDQGGTEAFF. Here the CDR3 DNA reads TGTGCCAGCAGTTTAGACCAGGGAGGGACTGAAGCTTTCTTT.

The CDR3 here is CASTEGQFRGGYGYTF. For the CDR3, the DNA is TGTGCCAGCACCGAGGGACAGTTCCGTGGGGGGTATGGCTACACCTTC. The rearrangement joins TRBV11-2 to TRBJ1-2; 7 bases align to TRBD1. This CDR3 is 16 amino acids long. The germline V gene encodes CDR1 SGHAT and CDR2 FQNNGV. J gave up 5 bases and V 7 bases, and 16 bases lay outside the gene matches.

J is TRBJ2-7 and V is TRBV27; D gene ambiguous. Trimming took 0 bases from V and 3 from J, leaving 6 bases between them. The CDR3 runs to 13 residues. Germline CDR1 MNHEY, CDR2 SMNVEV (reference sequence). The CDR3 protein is CASSLSHGYEQYF. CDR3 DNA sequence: TGTGCCAGCAGTTTATCCCACGGCTACGAGCAGTACTTC.

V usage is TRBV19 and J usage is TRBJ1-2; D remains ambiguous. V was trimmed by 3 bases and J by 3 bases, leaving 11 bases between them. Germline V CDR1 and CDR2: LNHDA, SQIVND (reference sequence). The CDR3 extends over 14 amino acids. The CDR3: CASSIYSGDYGYTF. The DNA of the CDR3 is TGTGCCAGTAGTATCTACAGCGGGGACTATGGCTACACCTTC.

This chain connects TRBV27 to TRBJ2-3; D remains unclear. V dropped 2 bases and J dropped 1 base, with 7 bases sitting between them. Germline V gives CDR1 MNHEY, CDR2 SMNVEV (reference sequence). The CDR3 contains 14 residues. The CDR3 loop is CASSLDWRTDTQYF. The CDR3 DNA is TGTGCCAGCAGTTTAGACTGGCGCACAGATACGCAGTATTTT.

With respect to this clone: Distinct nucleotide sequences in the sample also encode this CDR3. DNA for the CDR3: TGTGCCAGCAGTTGGGGTGGCACAGATACGCAGTATTTT. This sequence encodes CASSWGGTDTQYF. This sequence joins TRBV27 and TRBJ2-3; D uncertain. CDR3 length: 13 amino acids. The germline V gene encodes CDR1 MNHEY and CDR2 SMNVEV (reference sequence). Between the trimmed V and J ends, which lost 4 bases and 1 base, there was a span of 6 bases.

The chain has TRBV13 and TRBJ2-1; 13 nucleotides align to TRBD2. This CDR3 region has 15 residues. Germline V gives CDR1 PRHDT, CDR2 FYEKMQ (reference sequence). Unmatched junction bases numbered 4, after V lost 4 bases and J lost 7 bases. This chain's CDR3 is CASSWRTSGRNEQFF. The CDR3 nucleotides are TGTGCCAGCAGCTGGCGGACTAGCGGGAGAAATGAGCAGTTCTTC.

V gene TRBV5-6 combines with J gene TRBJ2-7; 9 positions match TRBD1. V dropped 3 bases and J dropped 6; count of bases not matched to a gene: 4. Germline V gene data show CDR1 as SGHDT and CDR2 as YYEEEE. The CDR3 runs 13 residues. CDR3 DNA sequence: TGTGCCAGCAGCTCCATGGGACAGGGCGAGCAGTACTTC. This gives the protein CASSSMGQGEQYF.

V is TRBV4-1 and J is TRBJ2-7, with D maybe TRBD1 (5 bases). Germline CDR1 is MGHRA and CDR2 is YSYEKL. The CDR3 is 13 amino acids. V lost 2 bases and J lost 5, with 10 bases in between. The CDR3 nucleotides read TGCGCCAGCAGCCAATCCCAGGGTAACGAGCAGTACTTC. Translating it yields CASSQSQGNEQYF.

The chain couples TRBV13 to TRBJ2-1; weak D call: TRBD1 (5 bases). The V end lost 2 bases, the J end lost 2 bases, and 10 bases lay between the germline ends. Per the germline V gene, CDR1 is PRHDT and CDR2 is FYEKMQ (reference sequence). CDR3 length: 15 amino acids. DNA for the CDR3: TGTGCCAGCAGCTTAAGGGGTCGGCCCTACAATGAGCAGTTCTTC. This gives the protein CASSLRGRPYNEQFF.

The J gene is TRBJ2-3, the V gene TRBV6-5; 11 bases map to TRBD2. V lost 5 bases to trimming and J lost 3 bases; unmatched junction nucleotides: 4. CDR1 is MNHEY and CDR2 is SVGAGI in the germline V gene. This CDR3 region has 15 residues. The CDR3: CASSPTSGVTDTQYF. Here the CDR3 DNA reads TGTGCCAGCAGTCCGACTAGCGGGGTAACAGATACGCAGTATTTT.